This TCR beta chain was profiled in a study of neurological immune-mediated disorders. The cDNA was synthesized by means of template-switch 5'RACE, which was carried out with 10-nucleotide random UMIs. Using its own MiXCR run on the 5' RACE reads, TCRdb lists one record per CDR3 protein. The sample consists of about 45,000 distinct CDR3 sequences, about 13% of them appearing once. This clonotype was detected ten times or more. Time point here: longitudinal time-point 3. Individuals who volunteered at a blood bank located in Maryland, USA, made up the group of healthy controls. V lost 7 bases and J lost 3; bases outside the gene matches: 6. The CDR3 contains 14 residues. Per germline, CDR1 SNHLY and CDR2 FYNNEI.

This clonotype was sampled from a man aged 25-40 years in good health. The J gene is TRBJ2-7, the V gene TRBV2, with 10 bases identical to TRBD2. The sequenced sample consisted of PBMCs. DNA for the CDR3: TGTGCCAGCAATGAGTGGACTAGCGGCTACGAGCAGTACTTC. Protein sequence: CASNEWTSGYEQYF.